This is a list of T cell receptor beta chains from one sample in a study of breast tumors, draining lymph nodes, adjacent tissues. TCRdb reprocessed the multiplex PCR reads with MiXCR, giving one entry per CDR3 protein. The data contain about 180,000 distinct CDR3 sequences, 25% to 40% of them seen just once; the ten biggest clones take up 3.8%. The sample consisted of axillary lymph node tissue. These TCRs come from a female donor with breast cancer. Some clones in this sample may be carry-over from other donors' samples. The CDR3 runs from the conserved cysteine through the conserved F or W. D genes are given only for firm matches. Clone size, where shown, is once, few, many, or a class for clones that have expanded.

v_call	clone_size	d_call	j_call	cdr3_nt	cdr3_aa
TRBV9	once	-	TRBJ1-2	TGTGCCAGCAGCGTAGGGGGGGAGGGCTATGGCTACACCTTC	CASSVGGEGYGYTF
TRBV6-5	many	-	TRBJ1-2	TGTGCCAGCAGATTCGTACAGGTTAACTATGGCTACACCTTC	CASRFVQVNYGYTF
TRBV29-1	many	-	TRBJ1-5	TGCAGCCACCGACAGGAGCGGTTGGGCAATCAGCCCCAGCATTTT	CSHRQERLGNQPQHF
TRBV25-1	-	TRBD1	TRBJ2-5	TGTGCCAGCAGTATACAGGGGCTGGAGACCCAGTACTTC	CASSIQGLETQYF
TRBV20-1	many	TRBD2	TRBJ2-7	TGCAGTGCTATCCCCGGGGGGTACGAGCAGTACTTC	CSAIPGGYEQYF
TRBV28	many	TRBD1	TRBJ1-2	TGTGCCAGCAGTTTTTCAGGGGGAAAGGGCTATGGCTACACCTTC	CASSFSGGKGYGYTF
TRBV5-1	many	-	TRBJ1-6	TGCGCCAGCAGCGCGCTAGAGGGGTCATATAATTCACCCCTCCACTTT	CASSALEGSYNSPLHF
TRBV18	many	TRBD1	TRBJ2-5	TGTGCCAGCTCACCAGACAGGGGAGAGACCCAGTACTTC	CASSPDRGETQYF
TRBV10-3	many	TRBD2	TRBJ2-2	TGTGCCATCCGGACTAGCGCTAACACCGGGGAGCTGTTTTTT	CAIRTSANTGELFF
TRBV24-1	many	-	TRBJ2-5	TGTGCCACCTCACGACGGGGTTCCAACCAAGAGACCCAGTACTTC	CATSRRGSNQETQYF
TRBV28	few	TRBD2	TRBJ2-7	TGTGCCAGCAGGGGCCTTTCAGGGACTAGCGGGAGGGCCTTCCACGAGCAGTACTTC	CASRGLSGTSGRAFHEQYF
TRBV29-1	many	-	TRBJ2-3	TGCAGCGTCCTAAAGGCCACGGGGACAGATACGCAGTATTTT	CSVLKATGTDTQYF
TRBV9	many	TRBD2	TRBJ2-3	TGTGCCAGCAGCGTAGTCGGGACTAGCGGGGGGACCACAGATACGCAGTATTTT	CASSVVGTSGGTTDTQYF
TRBV19	many	-	TRBJ2-7	TGTGCCAGTAGAGTCGCCCCTTTACACTACGAGCAGTACTTC	CASRVAPLHYEQYF
TRBV7-2	many	-	TRBJ2-7	TGTGCCAGCAGCCCCCAAGGACGGGTTTCCTACGAGCAGTACTTC	CASSPQGRVSYEQYF
TRBV10-2	many	TRBD1	TRBJ2-1	TGCGCCAGCAGTGTATCGACAGGGGGCGGCTACAATGAGCAGTTCTTC	CASSVSTGGGYNEQFF
TRBV5-1	many	-	TRBJ2-3	TGCGCCAGCAGATCTGACGCAGATACGCAGTATTTT	CASRSDADTQYF
TRBV28	many	-	TRBJ2-7	TGTGCCAGCAGTCGGGACCCGCGCCAGTACTTC	CASSRDPRQYF
TRBV5-1	many	-	TRBJ1-2	TGCGCCAGCAGCTTGGCCATGGCCAGGGACTATGGCTACACCTTC	CASSLAMARDYGYTF
TRBV7-9	many	TRBD1	TRBJ2-7	TGTGCCAGCAGCAGAGCCGGGACAGGGGGATACGAGCAGTACTTC	CASSRAGTGGYEQYF
TRBV11-2	-	-	TRBJ1-6	TGTGCCAGCAGCTTAGGAAGGGACCCCAATCAGCCCCTCCACTTT	CASSLGRDPNQPLHF
TRBV5-6	medium-sized	TRBD1	TRBJ1-6	TGTGCCAGCGGACAGGCTAATTCACCCCTCCACTTT	CASGQANSPLHF
TRBV4-1	-	TRBD1	TRBJ2-2	TGCGCCAGCAGCCAACCTCGGACAGGGGGCACCGGGGAGCTGTTTTTT	CASSQPRTGGTGELFF
TRBV5-1	-	-	TRBJ2-5	TGCGCCAGCAGCTTGGACTGGAAGGAGACCCAGTGCTTC	CASSLDWKETQCF
TRBV11-2	many	-	TRBJ2-1	TGTGCCAGCGGCGCTCCTTACCGGGTCTCGGATGAGCAGTTCTTC	CASGAPYRVSDEQFF
TRBV7-6	-	TRBD1	TRBJ2-1	TGTGCCAGCAGCCTCGACAGGGGAGTTTTCAATGAGCAGTTCTTC	CASSLDRGVFNEQFF
TRBV19	-	-	TRBJ1-3	TGTGCCACCACCGTAGGGGTACCCGTGGACACCATATATTTT	CATTVGVPVDTIYF
TRBV18	many	-	TRBJ1-2	TGTGCCAGCTCCCCAAACGGGGGGAACTATGGCTACACCTTC	CASSPNGGNYGYTF
TRBV5-8	many	-	TRBJ1-4	TGTGCCAGCAGCTTGGGGGGCGAGAATGAAAAACTGTTTTTT	CASSLGGENEKLFF
TRBV5-1	-	-	TRBJ1-1	TGCGCCAGCAGCTTTGTGAACGATGTTTCTGAAGCTTTCTTT	CASSFVNDVSEAFF
TRBV6-5	many	TRBD1	TRBJ1-2	TGTGCCAGCAGTTCGACAGGGACCTATGGCTACACCTTC	CASSSTGTYGYTF
TRBV30	many	-	TRBJ2-3	TGTGCCTGGAGTACCATAGAAGCCTCTAGCACAGATACGCAGTATTTT	CAWSTIEASSTDTQYF
TRBV27	few	TRBD2	TRBJ2-3	TGTGCCAGCAGCCCAGCGGGGGGGAGAGCCTATAGCACAGATACGCAGTATTTT	CASSPAGGRAYSTDTQYF
TRBV29-1	once	-	TRBJ2-7	TGCAGCGTTGAAGGGCGGCAGGCGGGCGACGAGCAGTACTTC	CSVEGRQAGDEQYF
TRBV18	few	-	TRBJ2-3	TGTGCCAGCTCCCTCTCCGGGGGCATGGGAACAGATACGCAGTATTTT	CASSLSGGMGTDTQYF
TRBV20-1	-	TRBD1	TRBJ1-6	TGCAGTGCCATCCGGGACAGTCGCAATTCACCCCTCCACTTT	CSAIRDSRNSPLHF
TRBV6-6	many	-	TRBJ2-7	TGTGCCAGCAGTTATTCGGGCACTCGGCACGAGCAGTACTTC	CASSYSGTRHEQYF
TRBV6-1	-	TRBD1	TRBJ1-1	TGTGCCAGCAATCGAGCAGGGGGAGCTTTCTTT	CASNRAGGAFF